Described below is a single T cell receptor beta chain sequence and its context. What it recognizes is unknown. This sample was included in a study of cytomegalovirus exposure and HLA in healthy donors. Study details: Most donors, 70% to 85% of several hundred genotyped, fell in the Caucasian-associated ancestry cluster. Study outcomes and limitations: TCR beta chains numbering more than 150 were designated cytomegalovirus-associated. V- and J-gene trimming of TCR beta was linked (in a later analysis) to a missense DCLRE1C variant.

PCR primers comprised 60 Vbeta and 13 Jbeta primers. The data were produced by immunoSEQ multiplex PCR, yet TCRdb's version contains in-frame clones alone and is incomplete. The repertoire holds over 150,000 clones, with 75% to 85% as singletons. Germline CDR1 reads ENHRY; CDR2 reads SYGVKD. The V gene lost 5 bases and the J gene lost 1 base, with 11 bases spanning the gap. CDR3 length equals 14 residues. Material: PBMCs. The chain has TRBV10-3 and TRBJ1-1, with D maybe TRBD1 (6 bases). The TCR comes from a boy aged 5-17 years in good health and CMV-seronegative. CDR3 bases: TGTGCCATCAGTTCCCGGGACACGAACACTGAAGCTTTCTTT. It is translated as CAISSRDTNTEAFF.